Sequencing of this T cell receptor beta chain was carried out in a study of blood T cell repertoires in COVID-19. Source study methods: The assay estimated nucleated cells by amplifying reference gene primers. Assay used: immunoSEQ multiplex PCR; TCRdb lists only in-frame clones, some missing. V and J calls and clone size are as listed in that table; D and trimming were resolved from the DNA. Seen here are 120,000 or so clones, roughly 72% observed once, and the top ten hold more than 5.5%. The CDR3 spans 15 residues. Deletions cut 7 bases from V and 6 bases from J, with 20 bases between. CDR1 and CDR2 from the germline V gene are KGHDR and SFDVKD.

The V gene is TRBV24-1, the J gene TRBJ1-2; no clear D. Material for sequencing was peripheral blood. This TCR came from a man aged 55 to 69 with acute or convalescent COVID-19. DNA of the CDR3: TGTGCCACCAGCGGACGGGAATCCGGGAAAGATGGCTACACCTTC. This gives the protein CATSGRESGKDGYTF.